The 28 T cell receptor beta chains presented below share a single source sample, sequenced in a study of T cells expressing NK-cell markers. TCRdb re-analyzed the 5' RACE reads; it lists each CDR3 protein once, without DNA. The record lists 550,000 to 600,000 distinct CDR3 sequences, of which the ten most abundant hold about 3.6%. Sequences were obtained from blood T cells: a sorted CD56 or NKG2C T cell subset, CD4+ or CD8+ T cells, or bulk PBMC T cells (not recorded which). These receptors were collected from a man younger than 35 in good health.

The chain couples TRBV12-3 or TRBV12-4 to TRBJ2-7. The CDR3 spans 14 residues. CDR3: CASSSLGSSYEQYF.

The rearrangement joins TRBV10-3 to TRBJ1-4. Germline assignment: CDR1 ENHRY and CDR2 SYGVKD. CDR3 length: 16 amino acids. CDR3 region: CAISDTGTATNEKLFF.

V usage is TRBV11-2 and J usage is TRBJ1-4. This CDR3 region has 13 residues. The germline V gene encodes CDR1 SGHAT and CDR2 FQNNGV. CDR3 loop: CASSLEAQSKLFF.

V and J are TRBV7-9 and TRBJ2-3; TCRdb gives TRBD1 as the D gene, but with no DNA this cannot be confirmed. The germline CDR1 and CDR2 sequences are SEHNR and FQNEAQ (reference sequence). This CDR3 spans 15 amino acids. This chain's CDR3 is CASSPRQGRTDTQYF.

V gene TRBV20-1 combines with J gene TRBJ2-7; TCRdb lists TRBD2, though no DNA is available to test this call. The CDR3 runs to 14 residues. Germline V gene sequence: CDR1 DFQATT, CDR2 SNEGSKA (reference sequence). The CDR3 here is CSALTSGSFYEQYF.

The chain combines TRBV3-1 with TRBJ2-5. Looked up from germline, CDR1 is LGHDT and CDR2 is YNNKEL (reference sequence). CDR3 length: 12 amino acids. CDR3 sequence reads: CASSQDTRTQYF.

The chain has TRBV30 and TRBJ1-5; the TCRdb D gene call, TRBD1, has no DNA to confirm it. The CDR3 runs to 14 residues. CDR1 is GTSNPN and CDR2 is SVGIG in the germline V gene (reference sequence). The CDR3 spells CAWSMGQGNQPQHF.

The rearrangement links TRBV11-1 to TRBJ2-2. The CDR3 is 15 amino acids. Germline CDR1 is SGHAT and CDR2 is FQDESV (reference sequence). The CDR3 sequence: CASSHQSSRTGELFF.

The gene calls are TRBV6-5 and TRBJ2-1. Germline V gives CDR1 MNHEY, CDR2 SVGAGI. There are 13 residues in the CDR3. The CDR3 sequence is CASSYANGDEQFF.

This chain connects TRBV20-1 to TRBJ2-1; TCRdb outputs TRBD2, but without DNA this stays unchecked. The CDR3 extends over 17 amino acids. Germline-derived CDR1 and CDR2 are DFQATT and SNEGSKA (reference sequence). The CDR3 sequence is CSARTSGSPSSYNEQFF.

The chain combines TRBV12-3 or TRBV12-4 with TRBJ2-7; TCRdb gives TRBD1 as the D gene, but with no DNA this cannot be confirmed. The CDR3 covers 14 residues. CDR3 loop: CASTPSQGPYEQYF.

This chain joins TRBV6-2 or TRBV6-3 and TRBJ2-7; the TRBD1 assignment by TCRdb is unverifiable without DNA. In germline, CDR1 is MNHEY, CDR2 SVGEGT. CDR3 length: 14 residues. The chain's CDR3 is CASRTRGPPYEQYF.

The rearrangement links TRBV20-1 to TRBJ1-2; TCRdb's assignment of TRBD1 cannot be checked, as there is no DNA. The CDR3 loop spans 13 amino acids. The germline gives CDR1 DFQATT, CDR2 SNEGSKA (reference sequence). The CDR3 sequence: CSARHSGAYGYTF.

The chain links TRBV7-2 to TRBJ2-3; lacking DNA, the TRBD2 call made by TCRdb goes unchecked. The CDR3 has 15 residues. Germline CDR1 and CDR2: SGHTA and FQGNSA. The CDR3 reads CASSLGGEITDTQYF. Using reference TRBV7-2 and TRBJ2-3 for the parts outside the CDR3, the full variable domain is GAGVSQSPSNKVTEKGKDVELRCDPISGHTALYWYRQSLGQGLEFLIYFQGNSAPDKSGLPSDRFSAERTGGSVSTLTIQRTQQEDSAVYLCASSLGGEITDTQYFGPGTRLTVL.

The chain recombines TRBV6-1 with TRBJ2-1; TCRdb picks TRBD1, but there is no DNA to check that call. CDR1 and CDR2 (germline): MNHNS, SASEGT. CDR3 size: 14 residues. CDR3 in amino acids: CASSPTRGIDEQFF.

The rearrangement links TRBV9 to TRBJ2-5; there is no DNA to check the TCRdb D call of TRBD1. CDR3 length: 18 residues. The germline V gene has CDR1 SGDLS and CDR2 YYNGEE. The CDR3 loop reads CASSVGMRGALGGETQYF.

This chain uses TRBV7-9 with TRBJ2-1; TCRdb's D call, TRBD2, is unchecked because there is no DNA. The CDR3 consists of 16 residues. Germline V gene data show CDR1 as SEHNR and CDR2 as FQNEAQ (reference sequence). The CDR3 loop is CASSLAGLSTYNEQFF. The entire variable domain, with the rest obtained from reference TRBV7-9 and TRBJ2-1, is as follows: DTGVSQNPRHKITKRGQNVTFRCDPISEHNRLYWYRQTLGQGPEFLTYFQNEAQLEKSRLLSDRFSAERPKGSFSTLEIQRTEQGDSAMYLCASSLAGLSTYNEQFFGPGTRLTVL.

The V gene is TRBV5-1, the J gene TRBJ2-2; TCRdb's D gene call, TRBD2, goes unchecked for lack of DNA. CDR3 length equals 17 residues. In germline, CDR1 is SGHRS, CDR2 YFSETQ. CDR3 sequence reads: CASSPTSGRALGGELFF.

The rearrangement uses TRBV25-1 and TRBJ2-3; TCRdb's D gene call, TRBD1, goes unchecked for lack of DNA. CDR1 is MGHDK and CDR2 is SYGVNS in the germline V gene. The CDR3 totals 15 residues. The CDR3: CASSGTTGWADTQYF.

The rearrangement joins TRBV30 to TRBJ2-7; TCRdb indicates TRBD1, and absent DNA this call remains unverified. The CDR3 totals 15 residues. Germline CDR1 GTSNPN, CDR2 SVGIG (reference sequence). The chain's CDR3 is CAWSGGTGEGYEQYF.

The rearrangement joins TRBV14 to TRBJ2-2. Germline loops: CDR1 SGHDN, CDR2 FVKESK. CDR3 length: 15 residues. CDR3 residues: CASSQYLSGTGELFF.

V usage is TRBV28 and J usage is TRBJ2-7; TCRdb's D call of TRBD1 is untestable without DNA. The V gene's germline CDR1 is MDHEN and CDR2 SYDVKM. CDR3 length: 14 residues. Here the CDR3 reads CASRRQGTTYEQYF.

This rearrangement joins TRBV7-9 to TRBJ2-5; checking the TCRdb D call of TRBD1 is not possible without DNA. CDR1 SEHNR and CDR2 FQNEAQ come from the germline V gene (reference sequence). CDR3 length: 15 amino acids. CDR3 region: CASSLFGTSKETQYF.

V is TRBV7-9 and J is TRBJ2-1; with no DNA, the TCRdb D assignment of TRBD2 cannot be verified. The germline gives CDR1 SEHNR, CDR2 FQNEAQ (reference sequence). This CDR3 is built from 17 residues. Here the CDR3 reads CASSFLGGRALFYEQFF.

This rearrangement joins TRBV5-1 to TRBJ2-7; TCRdb reports TRBD1, a call that lacks DNA to check it against. There are 14 residues in the CDR3. Looked up from germline, CDR1 is SGHRS and CDR2 is YFSETQ. CDR3 region: CASSRDSFSYEQYF. The full variable domain, with the rest looked up from reference TRBV5-1 and TRBJ2-7, is KAGVTQTPRYLIKTRGQQVTLSCSPISGHRSVSWYQQTPGQGLQFLFEYFSETQRNKGNFPGRFSGRQFSNSRSEMNVSTLELGDSALYLCASSRDSFSYEQYFGPGTRLTVT.

CDR3: CASDSVALNTEAFF. The chain links TRBV2 to TRBJ1-1; TCRdb returns TRBD1, unconfirmable since there is no DNA. Germline V gene lookup returns CDR1 SNHLY and CDR2 FYNNEI. The CDR3 contains 14 residues.

The rearrangement joins TRBV6-5 to TRBJ2-3. Germline CDR1 reads MNHEY; CDR2 reads SVGAGI. The CDR3 totals 16 residues. The CDR3 loop reads CASSYGIDTSTDTQYF.

The chain employs TRBV20-1 and TRBJ2-3; TCRdb returns TRBD1, unconfirmable since there is no DNA. Per the germline V gene, CDR1 is DFQATT and CDR2 is SNEGSKA (reference sequence). This CDR3 is built from 17 residues. CDR3 loop: CSGTTGTGGLSTDTQYF.